Shown below are 27 T cell receptor beta chains from a single sample sequenced in a study of blood T cell repertoires in COVID-19. Sequencing was performed with immunoSEQ multiplex PCR; in TCRdb, only in-frame clones are kept and a portion is missing. There are about 150,000 clones in the sample; 84% occur only once, and 2.2% lies in the top ten. Source material: peripheral blood. All receptors come from a man in his 70s with acute or convalescent COVID-19.

The chain has TRBV2 and TRBJ2-2, with TRBD2 matching 8 bases. Germline loops: CDR1 SNHLY, CDR2 FYNNEI. J gave up 6 bases and V 4 bases, and 4 bases lay outside the gene matches. This CDR3 is built from 14 residues. This CDR3 reads CASSVGREAGELFF. CDR3 sequence (DNA): TGTGCCAGCAGTGTGGGGCGGGAGGCCGGGGAGCTGTTTTTT. The full variable domain, with the rest looked up from reference TRBV2 and TRBJ2-2, is EPEVTQTPSHQVTQMGQEVILRCVPISNHLYFYWYRQILGQKVEFLVSFYNNEISEKSEIFDDQFSVERPDGSNFTLKIRSTKLEDSAMYFCASSVGREAGELFFGEGSRLTVL.

The rearrangement uses TRBV7-9 and TRBJ2-1; weak D call: TRBD2 (6 bases). Germline V gene sequence: CDR1 SEHNR, CDR2 FQNEAQ (reference sequence). This CDR3 has 15 residues. The V end lost 0 bases, the J end lost 6 bases, and 12 bases lay between the germline ends. The CDR3 region is CASSLASGLPNEQFF. Here the CDR3 DNA reads TGTGCCAGCAGCTTAGCTAGCGGATTGCCCAATGAGCAGTTCTTC.

The chain combines TRBV12-5 with TRBJ1-6; no clear D gene. Germline CDR1 is LGHNT and CDR2 is FRNRAP. Trimming shortened V by 6 bases and J by 5 bases, and 14 bases separated the two germline ends. This CDR3 has 15 residues. The CDR3 DNA reads TGTGCTAGTGGGACCGGCCGGGTTGATAATTCACCCCTCCACTTT. Protein: CASGTGRVDNSPLHF.

The chain combines TRBV10-3 with TRBJ1-5; 7 nucleotides align to TRBD1. V dropped 5 bases and J dropped 3; count of bases not matched to a gene: 4. Germline CDR1 and CDR2: ENHRY and SYGVKD. The CDR3 runs 14 residues. The CDR3 reads CAISLDRVNQPQHF. The CDR3 bases are TGTGCCATCAGTCTCGACAGGGTCAATCAGCCCCAGCATTTT.

The chain is built from TRBV9 and TRBJ1-4; 7 nucleotides match TRBD1. V lost 1 base, J lost 8 bases, and 8 bases stayed unmatched. This CDR3 has 15 residues. CDR1 is SGDLS, CDR2 YYNGEE, per germline. CDR3 region: CASSVSTGLGEKLFF. CDR3 in DNA: TGTGCCAGCAGCGTATCGACAGGGCTTGGGGAAAAACTGTTTTTT.

The gene calls are TRBV9 and TRBJ1-5, with unresolved D. The CDR3 runs to 15 residues. From germline, CDR1 is SGDLS and CDR2 YYNGEE. V shed 0 bases and J shed 3 bases, with 10 bases lying between them. The CDR3 DNA reads TGTGCCAGCAGCGTAGGACAACAGCCCAATCAGCCCCAGCATTTT. The encoded protein is CASSVGQQPNQPQHF.

The V and J genes are TRBV6-5 and TRBJ2-3, with TRBD1 matching over 7 bases. The junction had 8 bases not matched to a gene; V was cut back by 4 bases and J by 1 base. The V gene's germline CDR1 is MNHEY and CDR2 SVGAGI. The CDR3 extends over 16 amino acids. The CDR3: CASSSPRQGGTDTQYF. The CDR3 region has the DNA TGTGCCAGCAGTTCCCCCAGACAGGGAGGCACAGATACGCAGTATTTT.

This chain connects TRBV30 to TRBJ2-7, with 7 positions matching TRBD1. J lost 4 bases, V lost 2 bases, and 8 bases had no gene match. CDR3 size: 14 residues. Germline V gives CDR1 GTSNPN, CDR2 SVGIG (reference sequence). The CDR3 DNA reads as TGTGCCTGGAGTCCGGGGACAGTCCCTTACGAGCAGTACTTC. It specifies CAWSPGTVPYEQYF.

The chain recombines TRBV3-1 (or the pseudogene TRBV3-2) with TRBJ2-7; the match to TRBD2 covers 8 bases. The V gene end was trimmed by 0 bases and the J gene end by 5 bases; junction bases not matched to a gene: 15. The CDR3 length is 18 residues. CDR1 is LGHDT and CDR2 is YNNKEL in the germline V gene (reference sequence). The CDR3 region is CASSQDSPWIAGTNEQYF. Written as DNA, the CDR3 is TGTGCCAGCAGCCAAGATTCCCCTTGGATAGCGGGGACAAACGAGCAGTACTTC.

This chain connects TRBV10-3 to TRBJ1-4, with TRBD1 identical over 10 bases. The ends lost 0 bases at V and 6 bases at J; junction bases unmatched: 7. Germline lookup yields CDR1 ENHRY and CDR2 SYGVKD. The CDR3 has 17 residues. The CDR3 spells CAISESLGQGQDEKLFF. The CDR3 DNA reads TGTGCCATCAGTGAGTCGTTGGGACAGGGGCAGGATGAAAAACTGTTTTTT.

CDR3 residues: CASSQSGNRGQPQHF. The CDR3 nucleotides are TGTGCCAGCAGCCAATCGGGGAACAGGGGGCAGCCCCAGCATTTT. V usage is TRBV3-1 (or the pseudogene TRBV3-2) and J usage is TRBJ1-5, with TRBD1 matching 8 bases. This CDR3 region has 15 residues. Per germline, CDR1 LGHDT and CDR2 YNNKEL (reference sequence). The junction had 7 bases not matched to a gene; V was cut back by 2 bases and J by 7 bases.

The V and J genes are TRBV15 and TRBJ2-1, with 13 bases lining up with TRBD2. CDR1 is LNHNV, CDR2 YYDKDF, per germline (reference sequence). CDR3 length: 15 residues. Unmatched junction bases numbered 6, after V lost 5 bases and J lost 8 bases. As DNA, the CDR3 is TGTGCCACCAGCGCAACTAGCGGGAGGGAGTATGAGCAGTTCTTC. Its translation is CATSATSGREYEQFF.

J is TRBJ2-1 and V is TRBV12-3 or TRBV12-4; 7 nucleotides align to TRBD1. This CDR3 is 12 amino acids long. Trimming cost V 5 bases and J 13 bases; bases outside gene matches: 8. CDR3 in amino acids: CASSRQGGSQFF. DNA for the CDR3: TGTGCCAGCAGTCGACAGGGTGGGAGTCAGTTCTTC.

The rearrangement joins TRBV6-5 to TRBJ2-7; TRBD1 matches at 9 bases. Germline V gives CDR1 MNHEY, CDR2 SVGAGI. After removal of 4 bases from V and 4 bases from J, the junction contained 8 bases not matched to a gene. The CDR3 is made up of 15 amino acids. The DNA of the CDR3 is TGTGCCAGCAGTTTCCAGACAGGGGGTGGGTACGAGCAGTACTTC. It encodes CASSFQTGGGYEQYF.

CDR3 region: CASSVLTGGSTGELFF. The CDR3 nucleotides read TGTGCCAGCAGCGTCCTGACAGGGGGCTCCACCGGGGAGCTGTTTTTT. V usage is TRBV9 and J usage is TRBJ2-2, with 10 bases lining up with TRBD1. In germline, CDR1 is SGDLS, CDR2 YYNGEE. This CDR3 has 16 amino acids. J gave up 4 bases and V 2 bases, and 5 bases lay outside the gene matches.

CDR3 region: CASSDWTGAATNEKLFF. The DNA of the CDR3 is TGTGCCAGCAGTGACTGGACTGGTGCTGCAACTAATGAAAAACTGTTTTTT. The genes are TRBV6-1 and TRBJ1-4; D is uncertain. V was shortened by 3 bases and J by 0 bases, with 14 bases between the two germline ends. Germline V gene lookup returns CDR1 MNHNS and CDR2 SASEGT. The CDR3 consists of 17 residues.

The J gene is TRBJ1-1, the V gene TRBV24-1; D might be TRBD1 (6 bases). The CDR3 length is 12 residues. Per germline, CDR1 KGHDR and CDR2 SFDVKD. Trimming removed 6 bases at V and 5 bases at J, with 9 bases between. CDR3 protein: CATSTQGTEAFF. Written as DNA, the CDR3 is TGTGCCACCAGTACTCAGGGGACTGAAGCTTTCTTT.

This sequence joins TRBV28 and TRBJ1-2; D might be TRBD1 (6 bases). Germline lookup yields CDR1 MDHEN and CDR2 SYDVKM. V was shortened by 10 bases and J by 0 bases, with 21 bases between the two germline ends. The CDR3 contains 16 residues. CDR3 region: CATRGGRVKANYGYTF. In nucleotides, the CDR3 is TGTGCCACCCGGGGGGGCCGAGTAAAAGCTAACTATGGCTACACCTTC.

The gene calls are TRBV5-5 and TRBJ1-2; D is ambiguous. The CDR3 covers 12 residues. V gave up 7 bases and J gave up 8 bases, with 15 bases separating them. Germline lookup yields CDR1 SGHKS and CDR2 YYEKEE (reference sequence). The CDR3 sequence: CASQDQTGGYTF. In DNA form, the CDR3 reads TGTGCCAGCCAGGACCAGACGGGGGGCTACACCTTC.

In this sample, this clone turned up many times. The rearrangement links TRBV9 to TRBJ2-2, with 9 bases aligning to TRBD2. Per the germline V gene, CDR1 is SGDLS and CDR2 is YYNGEE. The J segment lost 7 bases and the V segment lost 2 bases, leaving 6 bases of the junction unmatched. This CDR3 spans 15 amino acids. DNA of the CDR3: TGTGCCAGCAGCGTTAGCGGGAGTGGGATCGGGGAGCTGTTTTTT. Translated: CASSVSGSGIGELFF.

V usage is TRBV30 and J usage is TRBJ1-5, with a weak D call TRBD1 (5 bases). Trimming removed 3 bases from V and 7 bases from J, with 13 bases in between. The V gene's germline CDR1 is GTSNPN and CDR2 SVGIG (reference sequence). The CDR3 contains 13 residues. The CDR3 DNA reads TGTGCCTGGAGCCGGGAGGGACTCCAGCCCCAGCATTTT. This encodes CAWSREGLQPQHF.

V is TRBV29-1 and J is TRBJ2-7, with no clear D. Trimming pared 4 bases from V and 4 bases from J, leaving 11 bases between. Germline CDR1 and CDR2: SQVTM and ANQGSEA. The CDR3 length is 12 residues. CDR3 bases: TGCAGCGTTGTGCCCGGTACTTACGAGCAGTACTTC. Translating gives CSVVPGTYEQYF.

CDR3 in amino acids: CASSGGGQRYGYTF. The CDR3 nucleotides are TGTGCCAGCAGCGGCGGGGGGCAACGCTATGGCTACACCTTC. J is TRBJ1-2 and V is TRBV7-2, with D maybe TRBD1 (6 bases). The CDR3 has 14 residues. V was trimmed by 5 bases and J by 4 bases, leaving 14 bases between them. Germline loops: CDR1 SGHTA, CDR2 FQGNSA.

The chain recombines TRBV21-1 with TRBJ2-7; TRBD2 is the table's D call and was not checked against the DNA. TRBV21-1 is assigned pseudogene status. The length of the CDR3 is 21 residues. This CDR3 reads CASSKKRPLPAGLAGVYEQYF. Here the CDR3 DNA reads TGTGCCAGCAGCAAAAAGCGCCCCCTCCCAGCCGGACTAGCGGGGGTCTACGAGCAGTACTTC.

This CDR3 reads CASSNRASSSYEQYF. The DNA for the CDR3 is TGTGCCAGTAGCAACAGGGCCTCTAGCTCCTACGAGCAGTACTTC. This chain uses TRBV19 with TRBJ2-7; tentative D call: TRBD1 (6 bases). This CDR3 comprises 15 residues. V lost 6 bases to trimming and J lost 0 bases, with 15 bases between them. Germline-derived CDR1 and CDR2 are LNHDA and SQIVND (reference sequence).

The rearrangement uses TRBV11-1 and TRBJ2-1, with 8 bases matching TRBD2. J was trimmed by 8 bases and V by 2 bases; bases with no gene match: 5. Germline CDR1 reads SGHAT; CDR2 reads FQDESV (reference sequence). The CDR3 extends over 14 amino acids. CDR3 region: CASSLTAGAHEQFF. CDR3 DNA sequence: TGTGCCAGCAGCTTAACAGCGGGGGCACATGAGCAGTTCTTC.

V and J are TRBV4-1 and TRBJ2-1; 7 nucleotides match TRBD2. This CDR3 has 17 amino acids. In germline, CDR1 is MGHRA, CDR2 YSYEKL. The junction had 11 bases not matched to a gene; V was cut back by 3 bases and J by 3 bases. The CDR3 is CASSQGLLAHIYNEQFF. The CDR3 DNA is TGCGCCAGCAGCCAGGGCCTACTAGCGCACATCTACAATGAGCAGTTCTTC.